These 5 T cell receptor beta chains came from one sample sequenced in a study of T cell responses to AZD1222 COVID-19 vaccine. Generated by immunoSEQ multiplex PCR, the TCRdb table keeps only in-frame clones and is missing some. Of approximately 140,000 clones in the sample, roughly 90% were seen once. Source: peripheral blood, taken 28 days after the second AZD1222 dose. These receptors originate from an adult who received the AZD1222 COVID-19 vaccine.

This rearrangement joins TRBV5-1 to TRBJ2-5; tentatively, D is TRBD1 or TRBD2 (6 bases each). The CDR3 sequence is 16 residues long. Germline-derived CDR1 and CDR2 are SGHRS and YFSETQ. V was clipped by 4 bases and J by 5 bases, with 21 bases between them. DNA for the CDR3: TGCGCCAGCAGCCCGGGGGCAGGGAACACGGGGGAGACCCAGTACTTC. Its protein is CASSPGAGNTGETQYF. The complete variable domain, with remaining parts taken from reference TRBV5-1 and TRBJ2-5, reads KAGVTQTPRYLIKTRGQQVTLSCSPISGHRSVSWYQQTPGQGLQFLFEYFSETQRNKGNFPGRFSGRQFSNSRSEMNVSTLELGDSALYLCASSPGAGNTGETQYFGPGTRLLVL.

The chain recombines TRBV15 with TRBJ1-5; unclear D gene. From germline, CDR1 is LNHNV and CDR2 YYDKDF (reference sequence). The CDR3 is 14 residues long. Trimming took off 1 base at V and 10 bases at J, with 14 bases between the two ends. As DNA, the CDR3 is TGTGCCACCAGCAGAGGGTTCGTCGGGGTACCCCAGCATTTT. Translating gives CATSRGFVGVPQHF.

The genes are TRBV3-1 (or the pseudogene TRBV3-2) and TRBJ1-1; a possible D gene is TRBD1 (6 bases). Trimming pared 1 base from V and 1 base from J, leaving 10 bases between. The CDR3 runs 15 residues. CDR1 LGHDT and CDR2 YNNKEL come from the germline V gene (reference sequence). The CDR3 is CASSQGLQGNTEAFF. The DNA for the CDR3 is TGTGCCAGCAGCCAAGGCCTACAGGGGAACACTGAAGCTTTCTTT.

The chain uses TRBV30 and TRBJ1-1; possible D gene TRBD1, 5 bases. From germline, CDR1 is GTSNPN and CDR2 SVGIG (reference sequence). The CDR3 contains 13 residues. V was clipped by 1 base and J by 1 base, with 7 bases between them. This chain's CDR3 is CAWSGQGNTEAFF. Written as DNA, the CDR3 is TGTGCCTGGAGTGGCCAGGGGAACACTGAAGCTTTCTTT.

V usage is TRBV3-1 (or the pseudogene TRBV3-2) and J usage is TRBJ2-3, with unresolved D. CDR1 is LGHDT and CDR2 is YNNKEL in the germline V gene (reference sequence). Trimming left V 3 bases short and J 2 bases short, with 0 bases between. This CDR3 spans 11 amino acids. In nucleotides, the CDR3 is TGTGCCAGCAGCCACACAGATACGCAGTATTTT. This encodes CASSHTDTQYF.